The clone carrying this T cell receptor (beta chain) was observed a handful of times. Preparation of the TCRbeta library used unique molecular identifiers. MiXCR, applied by TCRdb to the PCR reads, yields one record per CDR3 protein. Among about 270,000 distinct CDR3 sequences listed, approximately 9.6% were seen once. The data were taken from a study of T-cell reconstitution after alpha-beta-depleted transplantation in children. Trimming removed 5 bases from V and 2 bases from J, with 8 bases in between. Germline lookup yields CDR1 SGHTA and CDR2 FQGTGA. CDR3 length: 13 amino acids. This receptor was obtained from a human donor who donated a stem cell graft to a child with SCID. This specimen consisted of PBMCs from the stem cell graft donor, obtained from the stem cell graft. The chain carries TRBV7-3 and TRBJ2-3; no clear D. The CDR3 protein is CASSRQTTDTQYF. The CDR3 region has the DNA TGTGCCAGCAGCCGTCAAACCACAGATACGCAGTATTTT.